A single T cell receptor (beta chain) is shown here with its context. Its antigen is not identified. As for treatment: 10-day PBMC culture with coronavirus spike peptide pools or control peptides (ViraFEST assay). On days 3 and 7, half the medium was swapped for fresh IL-2-containing medium. Trimming stripped 6 bases from V and 9 bases from J, with 8 bases between. The germline gives CDR1 MNHEY, CDR2 SMNVEV (reference sequence). The CDR3 is 11 residues long. The Oncomine TCR Beta short-read assay was applied to DNA of cultured CD4+ T cells. TCRdb processed the PCR reads anew with MiXCR; each CDR3 protein has one entry. Here the sample spans about 21,000 distinct CDR3 sequences, 67% being singletons. This specimen comes from a study of vaccination and CD4 T cells after COVID-19. As for the study in general: Overlapping spike peptides served as the stimulus for the cells. These peptides came from SARS-CoV-2 and from the common cold coronaviruses HCoV-NL63, HCoV-OC43 and HCoV-229E.

Notes on the study in general: For convalescent patients, 304 of the 307 vaccine-specific clones analyzed were classified as spike mono-reactive. Convalescent patients had a median about 88% of post-vaccine SARS-CoV-2-reactive clones that were detected only after vaccination, not before it.

This TCR was sampled from a human donor who had recovered from COVID-19. Material: CD4+ T cells from blood, cultured in vitro. J is TRBJ2-2 and V is TRBV27; possibly TRBD1 or TRBD2 for D (5 bases each). The CDR3 region is CASRGVRELFF. CDR3 bases: TGTGCCAGCAGGGGGGTCAGGGAGCTGTTTTTT.